This record covers a single T cell receptor (beta chain). This clonotype was seen only a few times. The target of this receptor is not known. One end of the junction fails to match germline, which may point to a read error. This specimen belongs to a study of T cells in Graves' hyperthyroidism and ophthalmopathy (dated by TCRdb to 2018 to 2020). Context from the whole study: Peripheral blood samples were taken at initial diagnosis, before any treatment was given. Thyroid tissue and blood T-cell repertoires from several Graves' hyperthyroidism patients were also compared in the study. An independent validation cohort of around 19 hyperthyroidism patients and about 15 patients who later progressed to ophthalmopathy tested prospective prediction of ophthalmopathy. The approximately 95 discovery patients were divided at random into training and test sets in a 7:3 ratio. Once sampling was done, hyperthyroidism patients were given methimazole at a starting dose of 30 mg daily, whereas ophthalmopathy patients were given high-dose intravenous methylprednisolone. TCR Vbeta CDR3 sequencing of approximately 140 peripheral blood samples (under 45 ophthalmopathy, 75 to 80 hyperthyroidism and some 17 progressor patients) is reported in the paper. To identify distinguishing TCR V-J signatures, a discovery cohort of some 99 patients was used, comprising some 43 with Graves' ophthalmopathy and 57 with stable Graves' hyperthyroidism. Summary of the overall study and its limitations: In validation, the model predicted progression to ophthalmopathy with approximately 69% sensitivity and less than 75% specificity, a median of 6.5 months before onset. No statistical method was used to set the sample size in advance, and investigators knew the group allocation. A 13 V-J signature model separated ophthalmopathy from stable hyperthyroidism, with 87.88% sensitivity and about 81% specificity in cross-validation and 80%/75% in testing. Most expanded thyroid clonotypes (frequency above 0.001) were also detected in blood, a finding suggesting that blood repertoires may reflect thyroid immune responses.

Spanning cysteine to phenylalanine, the CDR3 consists of 17 amino acids. Here the CDR3 DNA is all that survives: 51 bases in frame from base 1. The germline V gene sets CDR1 to MNHNS and CDR2 to SASEGT. The TCR beta CDR3 regions were amplified from RNA transcripts. A first-round RT-PCR of the TCR CDR3 used the HTBI primer set with the Qiagen OneStep RT-PCR kit. Libraries were constructed in a second round of multiplex PCR, after which size selection and purification were performed. Paired-end sequencing of the libraries was performed with 100 bp reads on an Illumina HiSeq2000. In the source study's methods: SOAPnuke was used to process the raw data, throwing out any read that contained adapters or uncalled bases, had a mean Phred below 15, or lacked an exact constant-primer or identifier match. COPE v1.2.5 was used to merge the high-quality paired reads, and each unique nucleotide sequence was defined as a clonotype. MiTCR v1.1 was used to align clonotypes to the IMGT TRBV, TRBD and TRBJ reference segments. The analysis included only V-J combinations with a frequency above 0.0001, which together covered more than 98% of the repertoires. A TCS score was defined as the ratio between F50 (clonal expansion) and ExV (chaos), using BLOSUM62-based TCRdist between CDR3 peptides within each V-J. Welch's t-statistics and random forest reduced fewer than 600 V-J features to roughly 13, which were used in a naive Bayes classifier (R e1071). TCRdb reworked the public reads: Q25 trimming with fastp, MiXCR clone assembly, productive beta chains retained. Entries that share a CDR3 protein sequence are merged under the most common genes and DNA. TCRdb, rather than the study authors, made the V and J calls. The sample profile shows about 350,000 distinct CDR3 sequences; over 12% of them were found once. About 21% of the sample lies in the top ten.

Ophthalmopathy patients had moderately to severely active disease, Clinical Activity Score of at least 3, NOSPECS grade of at least 4, and duration under 3 months. Any patient with an uncontrolled infection, another autoimmune disease, pregnancy or lactation was excluded. Diagnoses were based on clinical symptoms, serum thyroxine and TRAb, thyroid ultrasound and orbital computed tomography. Ficoll-Paque density gradient centrifugation was used to isolate PBMCs from around 10 ml of fresh peripheral blood. Total RNA was extracted using Trizol reagent, and RNA quality was assessed on an Agilent 2100 Bioanalyzer.

Sequencing was done on a sample of blood. The source of this sequence is a woman aged 55-69 years with Graves' ophthalmopathy. This chain joins TRBV6-1 to TRBJ2-7, and 12 junction bases match TRBD2. The CDR3 here reads CASSGRLAGATSNEQYF. The nucleotides are TGTGCCAGCAGTGGTCGACTAGCGGGAGCTACCTCCAACGAGCAGTACTTC.